This entry describes one T cell receptor (beta chain). No antigen is known for it. This sample is drawn from a study of cytomegalovirus exposure and HLA in healthy donors. Study-level information: A subsequent analysis reported that the 95 to 150 validation repertoires were produced on the same platform that had also been used for the 666 first-cohort repertoires.

General study results and limits: Diagnosis of cytomegalovirus status made by the classifier reportedly showed high specificity and sensitivity. The authors enumerated around 150 TCR beta chains as linked to cytomegalovirus.

Profiled with immunoSEQ multiplex PCR; TCRdb holds only in-frame clones, not every one. The sample includes roughly 190,000 clones, around 86% seen only once; the top ten take more than 1.1%. With 10 bases removed from V and 4 bases from J, the gap between germline ends came to 16 bases. CDR1 KGHSH and CDR2 LQKENI come from the germline V gene. CDR3 length equals 13 residues. Separation from the 666-subject first cohort characterized the roughly 130-subject validation cohort, to which the donors belonged. This sequence was found in a young woman in good health and CMV-seronegative. Sequencing was performed on PBMCs. The V gene is TRBV18, the J gene TRBJ1-2; TRBD1 might be the D (5 bases). Written as DNA, the CDR3 is TGTGCCACCGCCACCGCTGACAGCTATGGCTACACCTTC. Protein sequence: CATATADSYGYTF.